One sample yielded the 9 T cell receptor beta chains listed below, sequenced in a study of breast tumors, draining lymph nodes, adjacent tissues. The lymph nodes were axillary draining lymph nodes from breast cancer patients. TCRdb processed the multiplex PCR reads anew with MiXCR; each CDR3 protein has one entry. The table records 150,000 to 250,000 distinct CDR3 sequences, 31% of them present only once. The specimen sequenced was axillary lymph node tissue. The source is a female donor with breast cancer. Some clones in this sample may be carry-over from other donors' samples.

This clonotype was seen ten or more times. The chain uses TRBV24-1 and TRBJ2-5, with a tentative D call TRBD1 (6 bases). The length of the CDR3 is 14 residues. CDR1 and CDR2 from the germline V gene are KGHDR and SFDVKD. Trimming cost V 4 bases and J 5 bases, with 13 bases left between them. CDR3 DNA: TGTGCCACCAGTGACCCGAACAGGGTGGAGACCCAGTACTTC. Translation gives CATSDPNRVETQYF.

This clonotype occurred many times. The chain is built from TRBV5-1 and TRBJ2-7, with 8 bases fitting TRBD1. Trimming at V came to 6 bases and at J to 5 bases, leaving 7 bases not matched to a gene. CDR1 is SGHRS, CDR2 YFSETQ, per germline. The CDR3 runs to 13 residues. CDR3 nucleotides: TGCGCCAGCACTGGACAGGGCGACGACGAGCAGTACTTC. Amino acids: CASTGQGDDEQYF.

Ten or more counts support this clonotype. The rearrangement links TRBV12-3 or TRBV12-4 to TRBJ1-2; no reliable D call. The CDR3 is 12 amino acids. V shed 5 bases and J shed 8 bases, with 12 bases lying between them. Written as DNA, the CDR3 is TGTGCCAGCAGTCTTCAGACTTGGGGCTACACCTTC. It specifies CASSLQTWGYTF.

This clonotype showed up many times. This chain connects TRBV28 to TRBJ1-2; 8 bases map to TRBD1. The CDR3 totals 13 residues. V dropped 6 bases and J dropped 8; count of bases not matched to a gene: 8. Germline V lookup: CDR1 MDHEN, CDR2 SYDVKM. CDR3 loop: CASSYPGTGGYTF. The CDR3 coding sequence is TGTGCCAGCAGCTATCCCGGGACAGGCGGCTACACCTTC.

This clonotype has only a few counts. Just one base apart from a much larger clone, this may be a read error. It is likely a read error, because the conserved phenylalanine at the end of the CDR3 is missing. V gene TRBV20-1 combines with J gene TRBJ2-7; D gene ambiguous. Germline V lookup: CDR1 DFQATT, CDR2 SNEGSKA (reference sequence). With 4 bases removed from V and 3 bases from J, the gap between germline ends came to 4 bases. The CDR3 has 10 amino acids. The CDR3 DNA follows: TGCAGTGCTAAACTCTACGAGCAGTACTCC. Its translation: CSAKLYEQYS.

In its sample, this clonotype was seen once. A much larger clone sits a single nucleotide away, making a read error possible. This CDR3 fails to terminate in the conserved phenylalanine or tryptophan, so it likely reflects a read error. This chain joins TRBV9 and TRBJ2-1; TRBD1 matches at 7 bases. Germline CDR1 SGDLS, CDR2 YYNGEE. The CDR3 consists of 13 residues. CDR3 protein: CASSVGQNNGQFS. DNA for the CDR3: TGTGCCAGCAGCGTGGGACAGAACAATGGGCAGTTCTCC.

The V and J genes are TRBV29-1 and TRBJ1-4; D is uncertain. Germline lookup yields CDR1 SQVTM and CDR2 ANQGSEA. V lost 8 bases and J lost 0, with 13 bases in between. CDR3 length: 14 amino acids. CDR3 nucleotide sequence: TGCAGCTTAGGGCAGAGAACAACTAATGAAAAACTGTTTTTT. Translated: CSLGQRTTNEKLFF.

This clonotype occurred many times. CDR3 nucleotide sequence: TGTGCCAGCAGTTTAGTCAGCGGGGGGTACGAGCAGTACTTC. Amino acids: CASSLVSGGYEQYF. This sequence joins TRBV12-3 or TRBV12-4 and TRBJ2-7, with 9 bases aligning to TRBD2. V gave up 1 base and J gave up 4 bases; unmatched junction bases: 2. CDR3 length equals 14 residues.

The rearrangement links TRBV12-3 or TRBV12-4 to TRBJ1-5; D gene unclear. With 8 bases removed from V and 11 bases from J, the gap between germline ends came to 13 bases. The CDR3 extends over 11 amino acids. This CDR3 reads CASRRGWAQHF. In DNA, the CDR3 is TGTGCCAGCCGTCGCGGGTGGGCCCAGCATTTT.